The present entry profiles one T cell receptor beta chain with its context. Seattle's cohort entered during active infection and was followed longitudinally. Authors' methods: How many nucleated cells were present was estimated from reference gene primer amplification. Using immunoSEQ multiplex PCR, the repertoire was profiled, and TCRdb retains in-frame clones only, with some absent. V and J calls and clone size are given by that table; D and trimming were obtained from the DNA. This table has about 430,000 clones, around nine tenths appearing once. This CDR3 is 13 amino acids long. Trimming cost V 1 base and J 2 bases, with 6 bases left between them. CDR1 and CDR2 from the germline V gene are SNHLY and FYNNEI. This entry belongs to a study of blood T cell repertoires in COVID-19. Study-wide context: From the United States, Italy and Spain came samples of acute and convalescent COVID-19. In each case, the material was cDNA or gDNA derived from T cells, B-cell-depleted T cells, or PBMCs.

The chain links TRBV2 to TRBJ2-7; the D is unclear. This receptor was obtained from a man in his late teens or twenties with COVID-19, enrolled during active disease. Sequenced: peripheral blood. The CDR3 loop is CASSEDTPYEQYF. DNA of the CDR3: TGTGCCAGCAGTGAAGACACCCCCTACGAGCAGTACTTC. The complete variable domain, with remaining parts taken from reference TRBV2 and TRBJ2-7, reads EPEVTQTPSHQVTQMGQEVILRCVPISNHLYFYWYRQILGQKVEFLVSFYNNEISEKSEIFDDQFSVERPDGSNFTLKIRSTKLEDSAMYFCASSEDTPYEQYFGPGTRLTVT.